The 25 T cell receptor beta chains below come from one sample, sequenced in a study of blood T cell repertoires in COVID-19. The table came from immunoSEQ multiplex PCR; TCRdb's copy has only in-frame clones and leaves some out. The top ten clones hold 7.4% of a sample with roughly 60,000 clones, around 87% of them seen once. Sequenced: peripheral blood. These receptor sequences come from a human donor with active COVID-19. The donor label of this sample is uncertain.

The chain couples TRBV13 to TRBJ2-2; 7 bases match TRBD2. CDR3 length: 14 residues. The V gene's germline CDR1 is PRHDT and CDR2 FYEKMQ (reference sequence). With V trimmed by 0 bases and J by 6 bases, 1 base remained unmatched. In DNA, the CDR3 is TGTGCCAGCAGCTTAGGTCGGGAGGCCGGGGAGCTGTTTTTT. Residues: CASSLGREAGELFF.

The chain's CDR3 is CASSVARQGNTEAFF. As DNA, the CDR3 is TGTGCCAGCAGCGTAGCCAGGCAGGGGAACACTGAAGCTTTCTTT. V gene TRBV9 combines with J gene TRBJ1-1; TRBD1 is a possible D gene (5 bases). CDR1 SGDLS and CDR2 YYNGEE come from the germline V gene. The CDR3 consists of 15 residues. V was cut by 0 bases and J by 1 base, with 10 bases left in between.

This chain connects TRBV6-6 to TRBJ2-5; 8 bases map to TRBD2. This CDR3 is 16 amino acids long. Trimming removed 0 bases from V and 2 bases from J; junction bases left unmatched: 5. Looked up from germline, CDR1 is MNHNY and CDR2 is SVGAGI (reference sequence). The CDR3 reads CASSYSSGGGQETQYF. DNA for the CDR3: TGTGCCAGCAGTTACTCGTCTGGCGGGGGGCAAGAGACCCAGTACTTC.

V is TRBV4-2 and J is TRBJ2-1, with D possibly TRBD2 on 6 matching bases. Germline loops: CDR1 LGHNA, CDR2 YNFKEQ. Trimming removed 4 bases from V and 7 bases from J, with 23 bases in between. This CDR3 spans 17 amino acids. CDR3 amino acids: CASSPLGGSGSENEQFF. CDR3 nucleotides: TGTGCCAGCAGCCCTCTAGGAGGGAGCGGCTCGGAGAATGAGCAGTTCTTC.

This chain uses TRBV29-1 with TRBJ2-5; 8 nucleotides match TRBD1. V lost 3 bases and J lost 2; bases outside the gene matches: 5. Germline CDR1 and CDR2: SQVTM and ANQGSEA. This CDR3 comprises 14 residues. The CDR3 protein is CSVELTGGQETQYF. DNA for the CDR3: TGCAGCGTTGAGTTAACAGGGGGGCAAGAGACCCAGTACTTC. Full variable domain (remainder filled in from reference TRBV29-1 and TRBJ2-5): SAVISQKPSRDICQRGTSLTIQCQVDSQVTMMFWYRQQPGQSLTLIATANQGSEATYESGFVIDKFPISRPNLTFSTLTVSNMSPEDSSIYLCSVELTGGQETQYFGPGTRLLVL.

The gene calls are TRBV5-1 and TRBJ2-7; D possibly corresponds to TRBD2 (6 bases). V lost 2 bases to trimming and J lost 1 base, with 13 bases between them. The CDR3 is 15 amino acids. Looked up from germline, CDR1 is SGHRS and CDR2 is YFSETQ. The CDR3 reads CASSLGPGSSYEQYF. Here the CDR3 DNA reads TGCGCCAGCAGCTTAGGGCCCGGGAGTTCCTACGAGCAGTACTTC.

The CDR3 loop reads CASSPRVGGEAFF. For the CDR3, the DNA is TGTGCCAGCAGTCCCCGGGTGGGGGGTGAAGCTTTCTTT. The chain recombines TRBV6-4 with TRBJ1-1, with D possibly matching TRBD1 (5 bases). CDR1 is MRHNA, CDR2 SNTAGT, per germline. The CDR3 is made up of 13 amino acids. Trimming shortened V by 5 bases and J by 7 bases, and 14 bases separated the two germline ends.

The genes are TRBV5-8 and TRBJ1-1, with D tentatively TRBD1 (5 bases). Germline CDR1 reads SGHTS; CDR2 reads YDEGEE. CDR3 length: 13 amino acids. Trimming took off 2 bases at V and 5 bases at J, with 10 bases between the two ends. The CDR3 DNA sequence: TGTGCCAGCAGCTTTACCCCAGGGACTGAAGCTTTCTTT. As protein: CASSFTPGTEAFF.

J is TRBJ1-1 and V is TRBV7-9; 11 bases agree with TRBD1. The CDR3 extends over 13 amino acids. V lost 8 bases and J lost 6; bases outside the gene matches: 5. Germline loops: CDR1 SEHNR, CDR2 FQNEAQ (reference sequence). The CDR3 coding sequence is TGTGCCAGCCGGGACAGGGGGGAAGCTGAAGCTTTCTTT. It is translated as CASRDRGEAEAFF.

J is TRBJ1-2 and V is TRBV19; D might be TRBD1 (6 bases). The CDR3 consists of 15 residues. V lost 0 bases and J 4 bases, leaving 12 bases between the germline ends. Germline loops: CDR1 LNHDA, CDR2 SQIVND (reference sequence). In DNA form, the CDR3 reads TGTGCCAGTAGTATAGACCACAAAGGGGGCTATGGCTACACCTTC. Translation gives CASSIDHKGGYGYTF.

The chain links TRBV4-3 to TRBJ1-1; 7 nucleotides line up with TRBD1. CDR3 length equals 14 residues. CDR1 and CDR2 from the germline V gene are LGHNA and YSLEER. With 6 bases clipped from V and 7 bases from J, the junction kept 11 bases outside the gene matches. This CDR3 is CASRKNTGAVEAFF. The DNA for the CDR3 is TGCGCCAGCAGGAAGAATACAGGGGCGGTTGAAGCTTTCTTT.

This clone was recorded once. The chain employs TRBV7-3 and TRBJ2-3; 13 bases line up with TRBD2. CDR3 size: 16 residues. With 5 bases clipped from V and 4 bases from J, the junction kept 6 bases outside the gene matches. The germline gives CDR1 SGHTA, CDR2 FQGTGA. The CDR3 region has the DNA TGTGCCAGCAGCCCTGGGACTAGCGGGATCGCAGATACGCAGTATTTT. Protein product: CASSPGTSGIADTQYF. Full variable domain (outside the CDR3, taken from reference TRBV7-3 and TRBJ2-3): GAGVSQTPSNKVTEKGKYVELRCDPISGHTALYWYRQSLGQGPEFLIYFQGTGAADDSGLPNDRFFAVRPEGSVSTLKIQRTERGDSAVYLCASSPGTSGIADTQYFGPGTRLTVL.

The CDR3 loop reads CASSPQAGQTQYF. Here the CDR3 DNA reads TGTGCCAGCAGCCCCCAGGCAGGTCAGACCCAGTACTTC. This chain links TRBV7-8 with TRBJ2-5; no clear D gene. Trimming took off 5 bases at V and 6 bases at J, with 13 bases between the two ends. From germline, CDR1 is SGHVS and CDR2 FQNEAQ. This CDR3 comprises 13 residues.

V and J are TRBV7-2 and TRBJ2-7, with 14 bases matching TRBD2. Germline CDR1 is SGHTA and CDR2 is FQGNSA. The CDR3 contains 16 residues. The ends lost 5 bases at V and 9 bases at J; junction bases unmatched: 12. CDR3 residues: CASSATTSGRGLWQYF. DNA for the CDR3: TGTGCCAGCAGCGCTACGACTAGCGGGAGGGGCTTATGGCAGTACTTC.

V and J are TRBV7-6 and TRBJ2-7; the D gene is possibly TRBD2 (6 bases). The V gene lost 1 base and the J gene lost 2 bases, with 6 bases spanning the gap. CDR1 SGHVS and CDR2 FNYEAQ come from the germline V gene. This CDR3 is 13 amino acids long. The CDR3 DNA reads as TGTGCCAGCAGCTTAGGGACTACCTACGAGCAGTACTTC. Translating gives CASSLGTTYEQYF.

The V call is TRBV9, the J call TRBJ1-3; TRBD1 might be the D (5 bases). CDR3 length equals 18 residues. Germline-derived CDR1 and CDR2 are SGDLS and YYNGEE. V shed 2 bases and J shed 1 base, with 19 bases lying between them. CDR3 DNA: TGTGCCAGCAGCGTTTCCCCCCTCACCCGGGGGTCTGGAAACACCATATATTTT. It translates to CASSVSPLTRGSGNTIYF.

V and J are TRBV2 and TRBJ1-4; a weak D match, TRBD1 (5 bases). V was clipped by 0 bases and J by 5 bases, with 28 bases between them. The CDR3 length is 21 residues. CDR1 is SNHLY and CDR2 is FYNNEI in the germline V gene. The CDR3 loop reads CASSEALQTGTKPSENEKLFF. CDR3 bases: TGTGCCAGCAGTGAAGCTCTTCAAACCGGGACTAAACCATCCGAGAATGAAAAACTGTTTTTT.

V gene TRBV4-1 combines with J gene TRBJ2-7; 7 bases are shared with TRBD1. V was clipped by 1 base and J by 5 bases; unmatched bases: 5. The CDR3 extends over 14 amino acids. The germline CDR1 and CDR2 sequences are MGHRA and YSYEKL. The CDR3 nucleotides are TGCGCCAGCAGCCAAGGTGAAAGGGGGCACGAGCAGTACTTC. Its protein is CASSQGERGHEQYF.

The genes are TRBV12-3 or TRBV12-4 and TRBJ1-2; D remains ambiguous. The CDR3 is 13 amino acids. Trimming pared 3 bases from V and 3 bases from J, leaving 8 bases between. The CDR3 region is CASSLTGDYGYTF. CDR3 in DNA: TGTGCCAGCAGTTTGACCGGGGACTATGGCTACACCTTC.

CDR3 DNA sequence: TGTGCCAGCAGCTCCCGGGAATCCTTTTCGCCCCAGCATTTT. This encodes CASSSRESFSPQHF. The chain uses TRBV3-1 (or the pseudogene TRBV3-2) and TRBJ1-5, with no clear D. Germline V gene data show CDR1 as LGHDT and CDR2 as YNNKEL (reference sequence). V dropped 5 bases and J dropped 9 bases, with 17 bases sitting between them. The CDR3 contains 14 residues.

V usage is TRBV7-8 and J usage is TRBJ2-1, with D tentatively TRBD1 (5 bases). The CDR3 is made up of 15 amino acids. The germline CDR1 and CDR2 sequences are SGHVS and FQNEAQ. V lost 5 bases and J 7 bases, leaving 18 bases between the germline ends. The CDR3 coding sequence is TGTGCCAGCAGCCCCAGGGCCATCCCAGAGAATGAGCAGTTCTTC. This encodes CASSPRAIPENEQFF.

The rearrangement joins TRBV5-5 to TRBJ1-5; tentative D call: TRBD1 (6 bases). The germline V and J ends were trimmed by 4 bases and 4 bases, with 15 bases remaining between them. This CDR3 region has 15 residues. Germline V CDR1 and CDR2: SGHKS, YYEKEE (reference sequence). CDR3 amino acids: CASSLGGAWNQPQHF. The CDR3 DNA reads TGTGCCAGCAGCCTAGGGGGGGCATGGAATCAGCCCCAGCATTTT.

The rearrangement links TRBV18 to TRBJ2-7; a weak D match, TRBD2 (6 bases). The germline V and J ends were trimmed by 10 bases and 3 bases, with 19 bases remaining between them. CDR1 is KGHSH, CDR2 LQKENI, per germline. CDR3 size: 14 residues. DNA for the CDR3: TGTGCCACGAGGGTAGGGTCGGGAGTCTACGAGCAGTACTTC. Translated, it gives CATRVGSGVYEQYF. The whole variable domain, filled in from reference TRBV18 and TRBJ2-7, reads NAGVMQNPRHLVRRRGQEARLRCSPMKGHSHVYWYRQLPEEGLKFMVYLQKENIIDESGMPKERFSAEFPKEGPSILRIQQVVRGDSAAYFCATRVGSGVYEQYFGPGTRLTVT.

The CDR3 sequence: CASSPQGVGANVLTF. For the CDR3, the DNA is TGTGCCAGCAGCCCGCAGGGTGTGGGGGCCAACGTCCTGACTTTC. The J gene is TRBJ2-6, the V gene TRBV5-6; TRBD1 might be the D (5 bases). Trimming shortened V by 4 bases and J by 4 bases, and 12 bases separated the two germline ends. Germline V gives CDR1 SGHDT, CDR2 YYEEEE. The CDR3 consists of 15 residues.

The rearrangement joins TRBV28 to TRBJ1-5, with 8 bases fitting TRBD1. This CDR3 spans 15 amino acids. Germline CDR1 reads MDHEN; CDR2 reads SYDVKM. J was trimmed by 2 bases and V by 6 bases; bases with no gene match: 6. The CDR3 DNA reads TGTGCCAGCAGCCTGGGGACAGGAGGCAATCAGCCCCAGCATTTT. As protein: CASSLGTGGNQPQHF. Filled out from reference TRBV28 and TRBJ1-5, the complete variable domain reads DVKVTQSSRYLVKRTGEKVFLECVQDMDHENMFWYRQDPGLGLRLIYFSYDVKMKEKGDIPEGYSVSREKKERFSLILESASTNQTSMYLCASSLGTGGNQPQHFGDGTRLSIL.